The 15 T cell receptor beta chains presented below share a single source sample, sequenced in a study of blood T cell repertoires in COVID-19. Using immunoSEQ multiplex PCR, the repertoire was profiled, and TCRdb retains in-frame clones only, with some absent. The sample holds about 330,000 clones, around 87% seen once. Sequenced material: PBMCs or T cells enriched from blood (not recorded which). These TCRs come from a woman in her 30s who had recovered from COVID-19.

The J gene is TRBJ2-7, the V gene TRBV5-4; a weak D match, TRBD2 (5 bases). CDR3 length: 14 residues. Trimming shortened V by 3 bases and J by 3 bases, and 13 bases separated the two germline ends. The germline gives CDR1 SGHNT, CDR2 YYREEE (reference sequence). The CDR3 loop is CASSSSVAGYEQYF. The CDR3 nucleotides read TGTGCCAGCAGCTCGAGCGTTGCGGGCTACGAGCAGTACTTC.

The V and J genes are TRBV19 and TRBJ1-6; TRBD1 agrees at 9 bases. Germline CDR1 LNHDA, CDR2 SQIVND (reference sequence). The length of the CDR3 is 15 residues. Germline trimming cut 5 bases from V and 5 bases from J; bases unmatched to any gene: 4. CDR3 DNA: TGTGCCAGTAGTCCAGGGACAGGGAATAATTCACCCCTCCACTTT. Protein sequence: CASSPGTGNNSPLHF.

V is TRBV4-3 and J is TRBJ2-7; the D gene is possibly TRBD1 (6 bases). With 0 bases removed from V and 1 base from J, the gap between germline ends came to 7 bases. This CDR3 is 14 amino acids long. CDR1 and CDR2 from the germline V gene are LGHNA and YSLEER. The CDR3 loop reads CASSQDDRSYEQYF. The CDR3, as DNA: TGCGCCAGCAGCCAAGATGACAGGTCCTACGAGCAGTACTTC.

The chain has TRBV5-6 and TRBJ1-6; D unclear. The CDR3 is 14 residues long. Germline-derived CDR1 and CDR2 are SGHDT and YYEEEE. Trimming took 4 bases from V and 8 from J, leaving 13 bases between them. The CDR3, as DNA: TGTGCCAGCAGCCCCAAGTGGCGGGATTCACCCCTCCACTTT. It translates to CASSPKWRDSPLHF.

The gene calls are TRBV5-1 and TRBJ2-1, with D tentatively TRBD1 (6 bases). This CDR3 comprises 13 residues. The V and J ends lost 4 bases and 6 bases respectively, with 11 bases between them. CDR1 is SGHRS, CDR2 YFSETQ, per germline. CDR3 nucleotides: TGCGCCAGCAGCCCCCACAGGGCCAATGAGCAGTTCTTC. Amino acid sequence: CASSPHRANEQFF.

The count of this clone is one. V is TRBV4-2 and J is TRBJ1-2, with 7 bases matching TRBD1. The CDR3 runs 15 residues. The junction had 7 bases not matched to a gene; V was cut back by 3 bases and J by 3 bases. Germline values: CDR1 LGHNA, CDR2 YNFKEQ. The CDR3 is CASSQEGQGDYGYTF. The CDR3 DNA reads TGTGCCAGCAGCCAGGAGGGCCAGGGGGACTATGGCTACACCTTC.

This chain connects TRBV10-3 to TRBJ1-1; 7 bases fit TRBD1. Germline CDR1 is ENHRY and CDR2 is SYGVKD. Trimming removed 6 bases from V and 3 bases from J; junction bases left unmatched: 4. This CDR3 contains 13 residues. In nucleotides, the CDR3 is TGTGCCATCAGCAGGACAGGCGACACTGAAGCTTTCTTT. Its translation: CAISRTGDTEAFF.

The chain carries TRBV7-3 and TRBJ2-1; no reliable D call. Trimming left V 2 bases short and J 1 base short, with 9 bases between. Germline CDR1 is SGHTA and CDR2 is FQGTGA. The CDR3 extends over 15 amino acids. The CDR3 protein is CASSLGYGSYNEQFF. DNA for the CDR3: TGTGCCAGCAGCTTAGGTTACGGGTCCTACAATGAGCAGTTCTTC. The variable domain in full, with the rest retrieved from reference TRBV7-3 and TRBJ2-1, is GAGVSQTPSNKVTEKGKYVELRCDPISGHTALYWYRQSLGQGPEFLIYFQGTGAADDSGLPNDRFFAVRPEGSVSTLKIQRTERGDSAVYLCASSLGYGSYNEQFFGPGTRLTVL.

The chain couples TRBV24-1 to TRBJ1-2, with 8 bases matching TRBD1. The CDR3 runs 17 residues. Germline CDR1 is KGHDR and CDR2 is SFDVKD. The V gene end was trimmed by 7 bases and the J gene end by 3 bases; junction bases not matched to a gene: 15. This CDR3 is CATSKIDRGIFHYGYTF. The CDR3 DNA reads as TGTGCCACCAGCAAGATAGACAGGGGCATCTTCCACTATGGCTACACCTTC.

This chain joins TRBV28 and TRBJ2-3; the D is unclear. The V gene's germline CDR1 is MDHEN and CDR2 SYDVKM. The CDR3 contains 14 residues. Trimming cost V 7 bases and J 1 base, with 12 bases left between them. As DNA, the CDR3 is TGTGCCAGCACCACTATTTCGGGCACAGATACGCAGTATTTT. Residues: CASTTISGTDTQYF.

The rearrangement uses TRBV19 and TRBJ1-2, with a possible D match to TRBD1 (5 bases). Germline CDR1 LNHDA, CDR2 SQIVND (reference sequence). CDR3 length equals 12 residues. V lost 6 bases and J 8 bases, leaving 13 bases between the germline ends. The CDR3 coding sequence is TGTGCCAGTAGGACAGTCTCGGTCGGCTACACCTTC. Encoded protein: CASRTVSVGYTF. Filled out from reference TRBV19 and TRBJ1-2, the complete variable domain reads DGGITQSPKYLFRKEGQNVTLSCEQNLNHDAMYWYRQDPGQGLRLIYYSQIVNDFQKGDIAEGYSVSREKKESFPLTVTSAQKNPTAFYLCASRTVSVGYTFGSGTRLTVV.

This chain connects TRBV23-1 to TRBJ1-6; D is uncertain. TRBV23-1 is classed as an ORF, of uncertain function. This CDR3 contains 17 residues. V shed 4 bases and J shed 0 bases, with 13 bases lying between them. CDR3 sequence reads: CASSPSRHSSYNSPLHF. CDR3 bases: TGCGCCAGCAGTCCCAGTAGGCACAGCTCCTATAATTCACCCCTCCACTTT.

The chain is built from TRBV18 and TRBJ2-7; possible D gene TRBD2, 6 bases. Germline V CDR1 and CDR2: KGHSH, LQKENI. The CDR3 totals 13 residues. CDR3 sequence (DNA): TGTGCGACGGGAGAGCGGGCCTCCTACGAGCAGTACTTC. Amino acid sequence: CATGERASYEQYF.

The rearrangement joins TRBV6-5 to TRBJ1-2; D is undetermined. CDR3 size: 15 residues. V shed 0 bases and J shed 0 bases, with 8 bases lying between them. Germline V gene lookup returns CDR1 MNHEY and CDR2 SVGAGI. The CDR3 DNA reads as TGTGCCAGCAGTTACTCCCCGTCAGCTAACTATGGCTACACCTTC. As protein: CASSYSPSANYGYTF.

The sample holds one count of this clone. The chain recombines TRBV27 with TRBJ2-3, with 15 nucleotides matching TRBD2. Germline V gives CDR1 MNHEY, CDR2 SMNVEV (reference sequence). V lost 5 bases to trimming and J lost 1 base; unmatched junction nucleotides: 10. CDR3 length equals 19 residues. The CDR3 sequence is CASSIGLAGGPSGTDTQYF. CDR3 nucleotides: TGTGCCAGCAGTATCGGACTAGCGGGGGGGCCCTCGGGCACAGATACGCAGTATTTT.